The present entry profiles one TCR beta chain with its context. What it recognizes is unknown. This sample is part of a study of beta chain features in type 1 diabetes. Every isolated RNA sample was fully reverse transcribed, so sequencing captured expressed TCRB transcripts. Only in-frame clones appear in the TCRdb table, and some are missing; sequencing was by immunoSEQ multiplex PCR. The table lists 100,000 to 150,000 clones, roughly 17% of them singletons. Study-level findings and limits: All four CD4+ subsets of Type 1 diabetes patients contained TCRB CDR3s that were moderately but significantly shorter.

V shed 4 bases and J shed 4 bases, with 28 bases lying between them. The germline V gene encodes CDR1 MGHRA and CDR2 YSYEKL. This CDR3 has 20 residues. The chain joins TRBV4-1 to TRBJ2-2; a possible D gene is TRBD1 (6 bases). Source material: central memory CD4+ T cells from blood. This receptor was taken from a young man with type 1 diabetes. DNA for the CDR3: TGCGCCAGCAGCCCTCTAAAATTACGGGACAAATCATGGGGCACCGGGGAGCTGTTTTTT. This encodes CASSPLKLRDKSWGTGELFF.